These T cell receptor beta chains were read from a single sample in a study of shared clonotypes between healthy human individuals. The data were produced by immunoSEQ multiplex PCR, yet TCRdb's version contains in-frame clones alone and is incomplete. The repertoire consists of over 700,000 clones, with 55% to 75% occurring once and the leading ten covering under 2%. Sequenced material: memory CD4+ T cells sorted from blood. The receptors stem from a woman under 40 in good health. The CDR3 runs from the conserved cysteine through the conserved F or W. The D gene is left open where the match is weak. Only some rows state a clone size, as once, few, many or a class for expanded clones.

D gene	V gene	clone size	J gene	CDR3 protein	CDR3 DNA
-	TRBV18	-	TRBJ2-1	CASCPGGNKQEQFF	TGTGCCAGCTGTCCCGGGGGAAATAAACAGGAGCAGTTCTTC
-	TRBV5-4	-	TRBJ2-1	CASSAGTGNRYNEQFF	TGTGCCAGCAGCGCCGGGACCGGGAATCGATACAATGAGCAGTTCTTC
-	TRBV27	many	TRBJ2-5	CASRPGHLPSHQYF	TGTGCCAGCAGACCCGGTCATTTACCCAGCCATCAGTACTTC
TRBD1	TRBV10-1	-	TRBJ1-2	CASSEGTGDGYTF	TGCGCCAGCAGTGAGGGGACAGGGGATGGCTACACCTTC
-	TRBV7-9	few	TRBJ1-2	CASSLDRVRGYTF	TGTGCCAGCAGCTTAGACAGGGTGAGGGGCTACACCTTC
-	TRBV6-5	few	TRBJ1-2	CASSYSSRVNGYTF	TGTGCCAGCAGTTACTCATCGAGGGTTAATGGCTACACCTTC
TRBD1	TRBV5-5	-	TRBJ1-1	CASSLGRQGATEAFF	TGTGCCAGCAGCTTGGGTCGTCAGGGGGCCACTGAAGCTTTCTTT
-	TRBV2	-	TRBJ2-1	CASSVHHRGGEQFF	TGTGCCAGCAGTGTCCACCATAGAGGCGGTGAGCAGTTCTTC
TRBD1	TRBV9	-	TRBJ2-3	CASSVTSTGVNGDTQYF	TGTGCCAGCAGCGTAACCTCGACAGGGGTTAATGGAGATACGCAGTATTTT
-	TRBV11-3	-	TRBJ2-2	CASSLGWDQTGELFF	TGTGCCAGCAGCTTAGGGTGGGACCAGACCGGGGAGCTGTTTTTT
TRBD1	TRBV19	once	TRBJ1-1	CASSIPQGAKTEAFF	TGTGCCAGTAGTATACCCCAGGGGGCGAAGACTGAAGCTTTCTTT
TRBD1	TRBV6-5	-	TRBJ1-1	CASSKTGEGLRAFF	TGTGCCAGCAGTAAAACAGGGGAGGGTTTGCGGGCTTTCTTT
-	TRBV5-1	-	TRBJ2-1	CASSPAGGNSYNEQFF	TGCGCCAGCAGCCCCGCCGGGGGCAACTCCTACAATGAGCAGTTCTTC
TRBD2	TRBV5-1	-	TRBJ2-1	CASSLRAGTSDSPEQFF	TGCGCCAGCAGCTTACGAGCCGGGACTAGCGATTCGCCTGAGCAGTTCTTC
-	TRBV29-1	-	TRBJ2-7	CSVETNTYEQYF	TGCAGCGTTGAAACTAACACCTACGAGCAGTACTTC
TRBD1	TRBV19	-	TRBJ2-3	CASSASGTGADTQYF	TGTGCCAGTAGTGCCTCCGGGACAGGGGCGGATACGCAGTATTTT
-	TRBV28	-	TRBJ2-7	CASSLRSRREQYF	TGTGCCAGCAGTTTACGGTCGCGCAGGGAGCAGTACTTC
-	TRBV18	-	TRBJ1-2	CASSPSHEGTYGYTF	TGTGCCAGCTCACCCTCCCACGAGGGGACCTATGGCTACACCTTC
-	TRBV11-2	-	TRBJ1-3	CATRLSSGNTIYF	TGTGCCACCAGGTTGAGCTCTGGAAACACCATATATTTT
-	TRBV28	-	TRBJ1-2	CASSLRSDWTNYGYTF	TGTGCCAGCAGTTTAAGGTCGGATTGGACTAACTATGGCTACACCTTC
-	TRBV5-1	-	TRBJ2-1	CASSPSERSSYNEQFF	TGCGCCAGCAGCCCTTCAGAGCGGAGCTCCTACAATGAGCAGTTCTTC
-	TRBV2	-	TRBJ2-5	CASSEGGETQYF	TGTGCCAGCAGTGAGGGAGGAGAGACCCAGTACTTC
TRBD1	TRBV6-5	few	TRBJ1-2	CASRPGQTNYGYTF	TGTGCCAGCAGGCCGGGACAGACTAACTATGGCTACACCTTC
TRBD2	TRBV19	-	TRBJ2-7	CASSGSGSSLGQYF	TGTGCCAGTAGTGGTAGCGGGAGCTCCTTGGGGCAGTACTTC
TRBD1	TRBV7-9	-	TRBJ1-5	CASSLKGADQPQHF	TGTGCCAGCAGCTTAAAGGGGGCCGATCAGCCCCAGCATTTT
-	TRBV10-3	-	TRBJ1-1	CAISTPHGTEAFF	TGTGCCATCAGCACACCCCACGGCACTGAAGCTTTCTTT
TRBD2	TRBV19	-	TRBJ2-5	CASSITGGRNQETQYF	TGTGCCAGTAGTATAACCGGCGGGAGGAACCAAGAGACCCAGTACTTC
-	TRBV6-5	-	TRBJ1-1	CASSYPTTEAGEAFF	TGTGCCAGCAGTTACCCTACAACCGAGGCAGGTGAAGCTTTCTTT